The 20 T cell receptor beta chains below come from one sample, sequenced in a study of blood T cell repertoires in COVID-19. The data were produced by immunoSEQ multiplex PCR, yet TCRdb's version contains in-frame clones alone and is incomplete. The sample contains about 210,000 clones, approximately 90% of which appear only once. Input material: peripheral blood. These receptors originate from a woman aged 40 to 50 with acute or convalescent COVID-19.

The rearrangement joins TRBV6-5 to TRBJ2-3; TRBD2 matches at 14 bases. Per the germline V gene, CDR1 is MNHEY and CDR2 is SVGAGI. CDR3 length: 15 residues. The V segment lost 6 bases and the J segment 8 bases; nucleotides outside the gene matches: 7. CDR3 nucleotide sequence: TGTGCCAGCAGCCGACTAGCGGGGGGGCAAGGTACGCAGTATTTT. It is translated as CASSRLAGGQGTQYF.

This clone is a singleton in its sample. The V call is TRBV30, the J call TRBJ2-2, with 7 bases matching TRBD1. The CDR3 extends over 13 amino acids. The germline gives CDR1 GTSNPN, CDR2 SVGIG (reference sequence). The CDR3 sequence is CSWAGGNTGELFF. The DNA for the CDR3 is TGTTCTTGGGCAGGGGGGAACACCGGGGAGCTGTTTTTT.

CDR3 in DNA: TGTGCCAGCAGTCTGAACAGCTATGGCTACACCTTC. Its translation is CASSLNSYGYTF. The chain is built from TRBV7-9 and TRBJ1-2, with D unclear. Germline V CDR1 and CDR2: SEHNR, FQNEAQ (reference sequence). The CDR3 is made up of 12 amino acids. V lost 6 bases and J lost 4, with 9 bases in between.

V and J are TRBV11-2 and TRBJ2-1; a possible D gene is TRBD1 (5 bases). Trimming removed 6 bases at V and 1 base at J, with 10 bases between. The CDR3 has 14 amino acids. Germline V gives CDR1 SGHAT, CDR2 FQNNGV. CDR3: CASSPRQSYNEQFF. The CDR3 region has the DNA TGTGCCAGCAGTCCCCGACAGTCCTACAATGAGCAGTTCTTC.

The chain uses TRBV7-9 and TRBJ2-2; D is ambiguous. The germline V gene encodes CDR1 SEHNR and CDR2 FQNEAQ (reference sequence). Trimming removed 5 bases from V and 6 bases from J, with 25 bases in between. The CDR3 loop spans 18 amino acids. CDR3 in DNA: TGTGCCAGCAGCCCTCCGCCAAGTGTTAGCTTCGGTTCCGGGGAGCTGTTTTTT. Amino acid sequence: CASSPPPSVSFGSGELFF.

J is TRBJ1-1 and V is TRBV18; D remains unclear. The CDR3 has 12 residues. Germline-derived CDR1 and CDR2 are KGHSH and LQKENI. The germline V and J ends were trimmed by 8 bases and 1 base, with 8 bases remaining between them. The DNA of the CDR3 is TGTGCCAGCACCTCCGGGAACACTGAAGCTTTCTTT. It yields the protein CASTSGNTEAFF.

DNA for the CDR3: TGCGCCAGCAGCCAAAGGACGGACAGACTTAACTATGGCTACACCTTC. This gives the protein CASSQRTDRLNYGYTF. The chain employs TRBV4-1 and TRBJ1-2; D is perhaps TRBD1 (6 bases). The CDR3 contains 16 residues. CDR1 is MGHRA and CDR2 is YSYEKL in the germline V gene. V dropped 2 bases and J dropped 1 base, with 14 bases sitting between them.

This clone was seen once. V and J are TRBV9 and TRBJ1-3; D uncertain. The CDR3 is 14 residues long. Germline CDR1 SGDLS, CDR2 YYNGEE. V lost 0 bases and J 0 bases, leaving 4 bases between the germline ends. The CDR3 DNA sequence: TGTGCCAGCAGCGTAGCTAACTCTGGAAACACCATATATTTT. Translated: CASSVANSGNTIYF.

J is TRBJ1-1 and V is TRBV30; D is perhaps TRBD1 (5 bases). Germline CDR1 and CDR2: GTSNPN and SVGIG (reference sequence). The V end lost 4 bases, the J end lost 3 bases, and 21 bases lay between the germline ends. The CDR3 is 16 amino acids. CDR3 sequence reads: CAWNGRVMGGDTEAFF. DNA for the CDR3: TGTGCCTGGAACGGCAGGGTCATGGGTGGGGACACTGAAGCTTTCTTT. Full variable domain (remainder filled in from reference TRBV30 and TRBJ1-1): SQTIHQWPATLVQPVGSPLSLECTVEGTSNPNLYWYRQAAGRGLQLLFYSVGIGQISSEVPQNLSASRPQDRQFILSSKKLLLSDSGFYLCAWNGRVMGGDTEAFFGQGTRLTVV.

The chain combines TRBV6-4 with TRBJ2-3, with TRBD2 matching over 14 bases. Germline trimming cut 6 bases from V and 4 bases from J; bases unmatched to any gene: 3. The length of the CDR3 is 15 residues. The germline V gene has CDR1 MRHNA and CDR2 SNTAGT. The CDR3 region is CASSATSGGADTQYF. The CDR3 coding sequence is TGTGCCAGCAGCGCGACTAGCGGGGGGGCAGATACGCAGTATTTT.

The rearrangement joins TRBV6-1 to TRBJ1-1; no firm D call. The germline V gene encodes CDR1 MNHNS and CDR2 SASEGT. Trimming took 0 bases from V and 14 from J, leaving 16 bases between them. This CDR3 is built from 13 residues. CDR3 protein: CASSEAPGFGAFF. CDR3 sequence (DNA): TGTGCCAGCAGTGAAGCCCCCGGCTTTGGAGCATTCTTT.

This chain joins TRBV10-2 and TRBJ1-2; tentative D call: TRBD1 (5 bases). The ends were cut back, 2 bases at V and 4 bases at J, with 8 bases in the middle. The CDR3 consists of 13 residues. Germline lookup yields CDR1 WSHSY and CDR2 SAAADI. DNA for the CDR3: TGCGCCAGCAGTGAGACCGACAGCTATGGCTACACCTTC. Translating it yields CASSETDSYGYTF.

This rearrangement joins TRBV5-1 to TRBJ1-2; D unclear. V lost 4 bases and J lost 1, with 11 bases in between. Germline V gives CDR1 SGHRS, CDR2 YFSETQ. This CDR3 comprises 14 residues. CDR3 bases: TGCGCCAGCAGCCCCGCGTCAAGTAACTATGGCTACACCTTC. Translating gives CASSPASSNYGYTF.

This clone appeared a few times. This chain uses TRBV11-2 with TRBJ1-2; 10 nucleotides agree with TRBD1. This CDR3 has 15 amino acids. CDR1 and CDR2 (germline): SGHAT, FQNNGV. With V trimmed by 5 bases and J by 3 bases, 6 bases remained unmatched. The chain's CDR3 is CASSIGTGDYYGYTF. CDR3 bases: TGTGCCAGCAGCATCGGGACAGGGGATTACTATGGCTACACCTTC.

Written as DNA, the CDR3 is TGTGCCAGCTCACCCGACCCGTTAACAGCTTATGATGGCTACACCTTC. This codes for CASSPDPLTAYDGYTF. The rearrangement links TRBV18 to TRBJ1-2; no clear D gene. The germline V gene encodes CDR1 KGHSH and CDR2 LQKENI. CDR3 length equals 16 residues. The ends were cut back, 3 bases at V and 6 bases at J, with 20 bases in the middle.

The rearrangement joins TRBV29-1 to TRBJ1-2; TRBD1 matches at 7 bases. The CDR3 runs to 17 residues. Trimming at V came to 0 bases and at J to 1 base, leaving 11 bases not matched to a gene. Germline V gives CDR1 SQVTM, CDR2 ANQGSEA. In DNA, the CDR3 is TGCAGCGTTGAAGATCTGGGACAGAACGTTCTTAACTATGGCTACACCTTC. It encodes CSVEDLGQNVLNYGYTF.

The chain employs TRBV4-1 and TRBJ2-2; D is unclear. The CDR3 spans 13 residues. Deletions cut 5 bases from V and 6 bases from J, with 10 bases between. Germline values: CDR1 MGHRA, CDR2 YSYEKL. The CDR3 DNA reads as TGCGCCAGCAGCAACCCTATTCCCGGGGAGCTGTTTTTT. It codes for CASSNPIPGELFF.

This chain links TRBV6-5 with TRBJ1-3; unclear D gene. The germline V gene has CDR1 MNHEY and CDR2 SVGAGI. Between the trimmed V and J ends, which lost 2 bases and 0 bases, there was a span of 11 bases. The length of the CDR3 is 16 residues. CDR3 sequence reads: CASSYLPGNSGNTIYF. CDR3 DNA: TGTGCCAGCAGTTACCTCCCGGGAAACTCTGGAAACACCATATATTTT.

This sequence joins TRBV18 and TRBJ1-1; TRBD1 is a possible D gene (6 bases). V was shortened by 0 bases and J by 0 bases, with 11 bases between the two germline ends. Germline assignment: CDR1 KGHSH and CDR2 LQKENI. The CDR3 contains 16 residues. Here the CDR3 reads CASSPPDRPMNTEAFF. CDR3 coding DNA: TGTGCCAGCTCACCACCGGACAGACCCATGAACACTGAAGCTTTCTTT.

V gene TRBV10-1 combines with J gene TRBJ2-2; D perhaps matches TRBD2 (6 bases). The V gene lost 2 bases and the J gene lost 6 bases, with 7 bases spanning the gap. Germline CDR1 and CDR2: WNHNN and SYGVQD (reference sequence). The CDR3 extends over 13 amino acids. CDR3 amino acids: CASSERRAGELFF. The CDR3 nucleotides are TGCGCCAGCAGTGAGCGGAGGGCCGGGGAGCTGTTTTTT.